The sequence of this T cell receptor (beta chain) was determined in a study of T cell responses to AZD1222 COVID-19 vaccine. TCRdb's table, derived via immunoSEQ multiplex PCR, lists solely in-frame clones and lacks some. The table records some 140,000 clones, under 95% of them present only once. The CDR3 consists of 12 residues. The V and J ends lost 6 bases and 4 bases respectively, with 7 bases between them. The clonotype comes from an adult in good health. This chain links TRBV12-3 or TRBV12-4 with TRBJ1-5; D gene ambiguous. The sample here was peripheral blood, taken on day 0 of AZD1222 vaccination. CDR3 sequence reads: CASSPFNQPQHF. As DNA, the CDR3 is TGTGCCAGCAGCCCCTTTAATCAGCCCCAGCATTTT.